The clone carrying this T cell receptor delta chain was picked up a small number of times. The protein recorded in TCRdb matches a much larger clone and deviates from this DNA's translation at residue 4, suggesting a read error; the protein here is obtained by translating the DNA. TCRdb re-called the RT-PCR reads via CATT. The sample lists 1,500 to 2,000 delta-chain clones; under 2% were seen once. Germline V gene lookup returns CDR1 GEAIGNYY and CDR2 EKD. The CDR3 covers 22 residues. J was trimmed by 0 bases and V by 5 bases; bases with no gene match: 15. The data originate from a study of gamma-delta T cells after stem cell transplantation.

The specimen sequenced was gamma-delta T cells. The clonotype comes from a human donor. It is not recorded whose cells these are; they may come from a transplant donor. The rearrangement uses TRDV2 and TRDJ3; 13 bases align to TRDD3. The CDR3 spells CACGGLLGDTHPSSWDTRQMFF. The CDR3 DNA reads TGTGCCTGTGGCGGCCTACTGGGGGATACGCATCCTAGCTCCTGGGACACCCGACAGATGTTTTTC.